These 18 T cell receptor beta chains were all obtained from the same sample, sequenced in a study of CD8+CD57+ T cells in acquired aplastic anemia. Profiling of TCR beta VDJ combinations and CDR3 sequences used genomic DNA as template. TCRdb itself ran the reads through MiXCR, one entry per CDR3 protein. The sample yields about 190,000 distinct CDR3 sequences, around 50% seen once. Sequencing was done on a sample of sorted CD4+, CD8+, or CD8+CD57+ T cells (not recorded which) from PBMCs. These receptors were taken from a human donor in good health, serving as a control.

In its sample, this clonotype was seen many times. The chain links TRBV28 to TRBJ2-1, with TRBD1 as a possible D gene (6 bases). Germline V lookup: CDR1 MDHEN, CDR2 SYDVKM. The CDR3 consists of 15 residues. Trimming removed 3 bases at V and 6 bases at J, with 15 bases between. In DNA, the CDR3 is TGTGCCAGCAGTTTCAGCCGCAGGGGCAGCAATGAGCAGTTCTTC. Protein sequence: CASSFSRRGSNEQFF.

The V gene is TRBV5-1, the J gene TRBJ1-3; 7 positions match TRBD1. Germline CDR1 is SGHRS and CDR2 is YFSETQ. Trimming removed 4 bases from V and 2 bases from J; junction bases left unmatched: 9. The CDR3 length is 16 residues. The DNA for the CDR3 is TGCGCCAGCAGCCAGGGCGACAGGGCCCCTGGAAACACCATATATTTT. It yields the protein CASSQGDRAPGNTIYF.

The sample holds many counts of this clonotype. The CDR3 DNA reads as TGTGCCAGTAGCAAGGACAGGGGGAGGAAGTTCTTC. It specifies CASSKDRGRKFF. V is TRBV19 and J is TRBJ2-1, with 10 bases lining up with TRBD1. V shed 6 bases, J shed 14 bases, and the junction held 7 bases outside the gene matches. This CDR3 has 12 amino acids. Germline V gives CDR1 LNHDA, CDR2 SQIVND (reference sequence).

The chain has TRBV5-1 and TRBJ2-7; D remains unclear. The CDR3 sequence is 14 residues long. V dropped 0 bases and J dropped 6 bases, with 13 bases sitting between them. Germline values: CDR1 SGHRS, CDR2 YFSETQ. The CDR3 here is CASSLDGRSFEQYF. The CDR3 DNA is TGCGCCAGCAGCTTGGACGGTAGGAGTTTCGAGCAGTACTTC.

This clonotype came up once. The chain joins TRBV2 to TRBJ2-7, with 12 bases lining up with TRBD2. Germline values: CDR1 SNHLY, CDR2 FYNNEI. The CDR3 runs to 14 residues. The V and J ends lost 3 bases and 8 bases, in that order; junction bases with no gene match: 5. The CDR3 nucleotides read TGTGCCAGCAGTGATCTAGCGGGGGGGAGTAAGCAGTACTTC. It translates to CASSDLAGGSKQYF.

This clonotype was found many times. The chain combines TRBV5-1 with TRBJ1-4; D not certain. V lost 3 bases and J 0 bases, leaving 15 bases between the germline ends. The length of the CDR3 is 17 residues. CDR1 is SGHRS and CDR2 is YFSETQ in the germline V gene. CDR3 bases: TGCGCCAGCAGCTACGAAGGCCGGATCTCAACTAATGAAAAACTGTTTTTT. This codes for CASSYEGRISTNEKLFF.

The sample holds a few counts of this clonotype. At one end, the junction sequence differs from germline, possibly due to a read error. The J gene is TRBJ2-3, the V gene TRBV7-3; perhaps TRBD1 as D (5 bases). The CDR3 is 15 amino acids. In germline, CDR1 is SGHTA, CDR2 FQGTGA. DNA of the CDR3: TGCGCCAGCAGCTTGACAGTTTTAAGCACAGATACGCAGTATTTT. This translates into CASSLTVLSTDTQYF. Supplemented by reference TRBV7-3 and TRBJ2-3, the full variable domain reads GAGVSQTPSNKVTEKGKYVELRCDPISGHTALYWYRQSLGQGPEFLIYFQGTGAADDSGLPNDRFFAVRPEGSVSTLKIQRTERGDSAVYLCASSLTVLSTDTQYFGPGTRLTVL.

V gene TRBV7-9 combines with J gene TRBJ2-5; D is ambiguous. Trimming took 8 bases from V and 3 from J, leaving 7 bases between them. There are 11 residues in the CDR3. Germline V CDR1 and CDR2: SEHNR, FQNEAQ (reference sequence). CDR3 nucleotides: TGTGCCAGCGTGGACGAAGAGACCCAGTACTTC. Protein sequence: CASVDEETQYF.

This chain links TRBV19 with TRBJ1-2, with a tentative D call TRBD1 (5 bases). This CDR3 region has 13 residues. Germline lookup yields CDR1 LNHDA and CDR2 SQIVND (reference sequence). CDR3 residues: CVSRAQGDGGYTF. CDR3 bases: TGTGTCAGCCGTGCCCAAGGGGACGGTGGCTACACCTTC.

Ten or more counts support this clonotype. The rearrangement uses TRBV2 and TRBJ1-4, with 9 bases identical to TRBD1. Germline lookup yields CDR1 SNHLY and CDR2 FYNNEI. V dropped 5 bases and J dropped 7; count of bases not matched to a gene: 8. CDR3 length equals 15 residues. The CDR3 is CASSPEGQGGEKLFF. CDR3 in DNA: TGTGCCAGCAGTCCCGAGGGACAGGGTGGTGAAAAACTGTTTTTT.

The J gene is TRBJ2-7, the V gene TRBV20-1; D call uncertain. The germline V gene has CDR1 DFQATT and CDR2 SNEGSKA (reference sequence). Trimming shortened V by 3 bases and J by 5 bases, and 11 bases separated the two germline ends. The CDR3 consists of 12 residues. In nucleotides, the CDR3 is TGCAGTGCTAGTCAGGAATCTCACGAGCAGTACTTC. Translating it yields CSASQESHEQYF.

This clonotype was seen at least ten times. The chain links TRBV30 to TRBJ1-6; 8 nucleotides align to TRBD1. Germline-derived CDR1 and CDR2 are GTSNPN and SVGIG (reference sequence). The V gene end was trimmed by 2 bases and the J gene end by 8 bases; junction bases not matched to a gene: 8. The CDR3 consists of 15 residues. The CDR3 DNA reads as TGTGCCTGGAGTCGACAGGGGAGGCGTGATTCACCCCTCCACTTT. Amino acid sequence: CAWSRQGRRDSPLHF.

This clonotype came up many times. In DNA form, the CDR3 reads TGTGCCAGCAGCTCATGGGACAGAGATAATTCACCCCTCCACTTT. Encoded protein: CASSSWDRDNSPLHF. This sequence joins TRBV7-9 and TRBJ1-6, with 7 nucleotides matching TRBD1. Germline V gives CDR1 SEHNR, CDR2 FQNEAQ (reference sequence). V lost 4 bases, J lost 5 bases, and 5 bases stayed unmatched. CDR3 size: 15 residues.

The chain is built from TRBV6-2 or TRBV6-3 and TRBJ1-1; 7 bases match TRBD1. The CDR3 consists of 13 residues. V was pared by 6 bases and J by 3 bases, with 4 bases of the junction left unmatched. Germline V gene sequence: CDR1 MNHEY, CDR2 SVGEGT. The CDR3 here is CASSRTGHTEAFF. The CDR3 DNA follows: TGTGCCAGCAGCCGGACAGGACACACTGAAGCTTTCTTT.

The chain employs TRBV4-1 and TRBJ1-2; D may be TRBD1 (6 bases). The CDR3 is made up of 15 amino acids. Germline assignment: CDR1 MGHRA and CDR2 YSYEKL. V was shortened by 0 bases and J by 3 bases, with 11 bases between the two germline ends. CDR3: CASSQETGSDYGYTF. CDR3 in DNA: TGCGCCAGCAGCCAAGAAACAGGGTCTGACTATGGCTACACCTTC.

The genes are TRBV20-1 and TRBJ2-7, with D possibly being TRBD2 (6 bases). V dropped 0 bases and J dropped 6 bases, with 12 bases sitting between them. The CDR3 has 13 amino acids. The germline V gene encodes CDR1 DFQATT and CDR2 SNEGSKA (reference sequence). The CDR3 DNA sequence: TGCAGTGCTAGAGATCCTCGGGGGTTCGAGCAGTACTTC. Its translation is CSARDPRGFEQYF.

For the CDR3, the DNA is TGTGCCAGTAGTTTCAGGACAGTAGCTAACTATGGCTACACCTTC. Amino acids: CASSFRTVANYGYTF. The chain uses TRBV19 and TRBJ1-2, with D possibly matching TRBD1 (6 bases). Germline values: CDR1 LNHDA, CDR2 SQIVND (reference sequence). The CDR3 totals 15 residues. The germline V and J ends were trimmed by 5 bases and 0 bases, with 13 bases remaining between them.

In this sample, this clonotype turned up many times. This chain links TRBV12-3 or TRBV12-4 with TRBJ1-4; 11 nucleotides match TRBD1. V was pared by 6 bases and J by 12 bases, with 15 bases of the junction left unmatched. This CDR3 comprises 16 residues. The CDR3 sequence is CASSSRDRGASTELFF. The CDR3 nucleotides are TGTGCCAGCAGCTCCCGGGACAGGGGGGCCTCTACGGAACTGTTTTTT.